This TCR beta chain was captured by sequencing in a study of human T cells and chemical hapten exposure. Study-level information: Patients were mainly female, each with alopecia areata, totalis or universalis.

In the study's own analysis: From 23,224 to 690,600 TCRs were found per sample, with a median of 95,638. One entry per CDR3 protein, called by TCRdb with MiXCR from the RACE reads. None of the V and J calls come from the authors' own analysis; TCRdb made them. This sample has around 110,000 distinct CDR3 sequences, with over 10% found just once. The germline gives CDR1 SGHVS, CDR2 FQNEAQ. The CDR3 adds up to 12 amino acids, both ends counted. This clonotype has more than one count but fewer than ten. The conserved final phenylalanine or tryptophan is absent from the CDR3, which likely points to a read error. No DNA is shown, since the ends of the CDR3 on it are uncertain; the CDR3 is the one TCRdb lists. Specified time point: patch test 1, 2 weeks after DPC sensitization. The treatment is: therapeutic diphenylcyclopropenone sensitization with weekly scalp DPC. Donors were 18 to 70-year-old alopecia patients suitable for DPC. Unfractionated whole blood was the source from which total RNA was extracted.

The chain is built from TRBV7-8 and TRBJ2-1; the table's D call, TRBD1, has no DNA check behind it. The clonotype comes from a woman between 50 and 59 years old with alopecia areata. Some clones in this sample may be carry-over from other donors' samples. Here the sequenced sample was whole blood, taken in connection with sensitization to the hapten diphenylcyclopropenone (DPC). The CDR3 spells CASSPITPRLEL.